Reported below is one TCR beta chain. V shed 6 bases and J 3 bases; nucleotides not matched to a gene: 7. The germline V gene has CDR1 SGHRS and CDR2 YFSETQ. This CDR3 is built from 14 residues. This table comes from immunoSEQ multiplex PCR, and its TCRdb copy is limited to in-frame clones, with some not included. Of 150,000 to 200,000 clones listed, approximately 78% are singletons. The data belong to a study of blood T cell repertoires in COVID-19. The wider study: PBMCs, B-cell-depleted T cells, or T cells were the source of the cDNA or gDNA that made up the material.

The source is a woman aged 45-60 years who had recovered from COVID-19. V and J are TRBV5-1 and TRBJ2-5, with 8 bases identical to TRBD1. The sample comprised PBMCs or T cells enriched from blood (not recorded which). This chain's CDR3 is CASMPGGYKETQYF. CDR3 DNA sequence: TGCGCCAGCATGCCAGGGGGCTATAAAGAGACCCAGTACTTC.